This record covers a single T cell receptor beta chain. The Seattle patients, enrolled during active infection, were followed longitudinally. This sample stems from a study of blood T cell repertoires in COVID-19. Whole-study context: Samples taken during acute and convalescent COVID-19 were collected in the United States, Italy and Spain. PBMCs, B-cell-depleted T cells, or T cells provided the cDNA or gDNA that made up the material.

The junction had 5 bases not matched to a gene; V was cut back by 1 base and J by 5 bases. Germline V CDR1 and CDR2: LNHDA, SQIVND (reference sequence). The CDR3 consists of 15 residues. Authors' analysis steps: Estimates of nucleated cell counts were drawn from the amplification of reference gene primers. Assay used: immunoSEQ multiplex PCR; TCRdb lists only in-frame clones, some missing. From that table come the V and J calls and clone size; the DNA was used to work out D and trimming. This sample has roughly 240,000 clones; over 75% occur once, and the top ten carry roughly 4.6%. This TCR was recovered from a man between 45 and 60 years old with COVID-19, enrolled during active disease. Material for sequencing was peripheral blood. This chain joins TRBV19 and TRBJ1-2; the match to TRBD1 covers 9 bases. For the CDR3, the DNA is TGTGCCAGTAGTATAGGCGACAGGGGGTGGTATGGCTACACCTTC. Protein: CASSIGDRGWYGYTF.